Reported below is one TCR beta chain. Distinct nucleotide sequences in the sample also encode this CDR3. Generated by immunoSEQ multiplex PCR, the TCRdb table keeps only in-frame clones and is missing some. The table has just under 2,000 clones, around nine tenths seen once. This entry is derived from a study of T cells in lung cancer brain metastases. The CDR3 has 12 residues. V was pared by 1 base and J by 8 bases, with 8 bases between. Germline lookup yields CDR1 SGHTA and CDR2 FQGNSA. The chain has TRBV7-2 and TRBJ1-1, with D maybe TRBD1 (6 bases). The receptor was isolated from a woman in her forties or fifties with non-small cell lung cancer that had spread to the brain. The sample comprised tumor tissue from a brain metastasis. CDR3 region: CASSLGGPEAFF. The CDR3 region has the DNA TGTGCCAGCAGCTTAGGGGGGCCCGAAGCTTTCTTT. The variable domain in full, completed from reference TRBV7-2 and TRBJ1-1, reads GAGVSQSPSNKVTEKGKDVELRCDPISGHTALYWYRQSLGQGLEFLIYFQGNSAPDKSGLPSDRFSAERTGGSVSTLTIQRTQQEDSAVYLCASSLGGPEAFFGQGTRLTVV.